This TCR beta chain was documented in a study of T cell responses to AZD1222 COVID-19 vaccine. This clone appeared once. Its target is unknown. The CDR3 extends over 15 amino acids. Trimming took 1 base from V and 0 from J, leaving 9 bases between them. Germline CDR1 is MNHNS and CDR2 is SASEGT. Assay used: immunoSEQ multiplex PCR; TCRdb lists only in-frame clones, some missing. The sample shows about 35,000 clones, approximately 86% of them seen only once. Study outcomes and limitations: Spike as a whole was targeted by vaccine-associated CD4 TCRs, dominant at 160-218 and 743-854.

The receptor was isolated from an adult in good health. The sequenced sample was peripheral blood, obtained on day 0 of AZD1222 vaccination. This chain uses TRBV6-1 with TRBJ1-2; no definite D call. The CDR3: CASSEGYGPNYGYTF. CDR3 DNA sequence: TGTGCCAGCAGTGAAGGGTACGGGCCTAACTATGGCTACACCTTC.